Following are 28 T cell receptor beta chains from one sample sequenced in a study of blood T cell repertoires in COVID-19. Using immunoSEQ multiplex PCR, the repertoire was profiled, and TCRdb retains in-frame clones only, with some absent. Of about 130,000 clones in the sample, 74% were seen once. Sequenced sample: peripheral blood. The receptors here all came from a man aged 55 to 70 with acute or convalescent COVID-19.

This rearrangement joins TRBV5-1 to TRBJ2-3; tentatively, D is TRBD1 (5 bases). V was clipped by 7 bases and J by 5 bases, with 14 bases between them. This CDR3 contains 13 residues. CDR1 and CDR2 (germline): SGHRS, YFSETQ. CDR3: CASEPGSGDTQYF. CDR3 DNA sequence: TGCGCCAGCGAACCAGGGTCAGGAGATACGCAGTATTTT.

V and J are TRBV19 and TRBJ1-5; 9 nucleotides line up with TRBD1. The germline V gene has CDR1 LNHDA and CDR2 SQIVND (reference sequence). CDR3 size: 16 residues. V was clipped by 3 bases and J by 3 bases; unmatched bases: 6. The CDR3 sequence is CASSIRGQGDNQPQHF. The CDR3 coding sequence is TGTGCCAGTAGTATTCGGGGACAGGGCGACAATCAGCCCCAGCATTTT.

The chain is built from TRBV6-2 or TRBV6-3 and TRBJ1-5, with 8 bases matching TRBD1. V was pared by 6 bases and J by 3 bases, with 7 bases of the junction left unmatched. The CDR3 extends over 15 amino acids. CDR1 and CDR2 (germline): MNHEY, SVGEGT. The CDR3 reads CASSWDRPYNQPQHF. The CDR3 coding sequence is TGTGCCAGCAGCTGGGACAGGCCTTACAATCAGCCCCAGCATTTT.

The rearrangement links TRBV7-3 to TRBJ1-2; 8 bases fit TRBD1. The germline gives CDR1 SGHTA, CDR2 FQGTGA. V lost 2 bases to trimming and J lost 0 bases; unmatched junction nucleotides: 2. The CDR3 runs 15 residues. The CDR3 loop reads CASSLGDRSNYGYTF. The CDR3 bases are TGTGCCAGCAGCTTAGGGGACAGGTCTAACTATGGCTACACCTTC.

The rearrangement uses TRBV2 and TRBJ1-3, with 8 bases matching TRBD1. Germline V CDR1 and CDR2: SNHLY, FYNNEI. Trimming at V came to 8 bases and at J to 0 bases, leaving 9 bases not matched to a gene. This CDR3 has 16 amino acids. CDR3 sequence reads: CASVPRDRSSGNTIYF. In DNA, the CDR3 is TGTGCCAGCGTACCCCGGGACAGGAGCTCTGGAAACACCATATATTTT.

The chain is built from TRBV7-8 and TRBJ2-7; TRBD2 matches 8 bases. With 8 bases clipped from V and 4 bases from J, the junction kept 4 bases outside the gene matches. This CDR3 is built from 12 residues. Germline CDR1 SGHVS, CDR2 FQNEAQ. CDR3 protein: CASQRGGYEQYF. CDR3 in DNA: TGTGCCAGCCAACGGGGGGGGTACGAGCAGTACTTC.

This clone was counted only a few times. V and J are TRBV7-9 and TRBJ2-3, with D possibly TRBD2 on 6 matching bases. CDR1 is SEHNR and CDR2 is FQNEAQ in the germline V gene (reference sequence). CDR3 length: 17 residues. The germline V and J ends were trimmed by 2 bases and 4 bases, with 19 bases remaining between them. CDR3 in DNA: TGTGCCAGCAGCTTACGTGGGGCGGGGAGGATTTCAGATACGCAGTATTTT. This sequence encodes CASSLRGAGRISDTQYF.

The sample holds one count of this clone. The chain combines TRBV3-1 (or the pseudogene TRBV3-2) with TRBJ1-1; 10 bases match TRBD1. The CDR3 has 14 residues. Trimming took 6 bases from V and 3 from J; bases not matched to a gene: 4. Germline assignment: CDR1 LGHDT and CDR2 YNNKEL (reference sequence). CDR3 DNA: TGTGCCAGCAGGGGACAGGGGTTGGACACTGAAGCTTTCTTT. Translated, it gives CASRGQGLDTEAFF.

The genes are TRBV19 and TRBJ2-2; 9 bases align to TRBD2. This CDR3 is built from 18 residues. V was clipped by 3 bases and J by 9 bases; unmatched bases: 17. Germline V gives CDR1 LNHDA, CDR2 SQIVND (reference sequence). The CDR3 protein is CASSIRVDGTSQGRELFF. The CDR3 DNA is TGTGCCAGTAGTATTAGGGTTGACGGGACTAGCCAGGGCAGGGAGCTGTTTTTT.

Regarding this clone: Since the CDR3 does not end with the conserved phenylalanine or tryptophan, this likely comes from a read error. The DNA is omitted, as the CDR3 cannot be located on it reliably, and the CDR3 follows TCRdb's listing. This rearrangement joins TRBV5-1 to TRBJ2-7; the D call TRBD1 from the table was never checked on the DNA. Germline V gene lookup returns CDR1 SGHRS and CDR2 YFSETQ. A total of 12 residues make up the CDR3, ends included. This chain's CDR3 is CASSPSRDRGFL.

The CDR3: CASSFGGGLAFF. The CDR3 DNA reads as TGTGCCAGCAGTTTCGGCGGAGGGTTGGCTTTCTTT. V and J are TRBV12-3 or TRBV12-4 and TRBJ1-1; D is unclear. Deletions cut 3 bases from V and 11 bases from J, with 13 bases between. The CDR3 covers 12 residues.

The J gene is TRBJ2-1, the V gene TRBV27, with 14 bases matching TRBD2. J gave up 9 bases and V 8 bases, and 6 bases lay outside the gene matches. The CDR3 length is 14 residues. The germline V gene has CDR1 MNHEY and CDR2 SMNVEV (reference sequence). CDR3 sequence: CASWTSGRIGEQFF. As DNA, the CDR3 is TGTGCCAGCTGGACTAGCGGGAGGATAGGTGAGCAGTTCTTC.

The chain couples TRBV18 to TRBJ2-3, with TRBD1 matching 10 bases. Germline lookup yields CDR1 KGHSH and CDR2 LQKENI. The V and J ends lost 3 bases and 2 bases, in that order; junction bases with no gene match: 8. CDR3 length: 17 amino acids. The chain's CDR3 is CASSPLPGTGATDTQYF. The CDR3 nucleotides read TGTGCCAGCTCACCTCTTCCTGGGACAGGGGCCACAGATACGCAGTATTTT.

This chain connects TRBV14 to TRBJ2-7; 10 nucleotides match TRBD1. J was trimmed by 3 bases and V by 4 bases; bases with no gene match: 9. The CDR3 length is 16 residues. Germline CDR1 and CDR2: SGHDN and FVKESK. Here the CDR3 reads CASSPMAGQGFYEQYF. The CDR3 DNA reads as TGTGCCAGCAGCCCAATGGCGGGACAGGGGTTCTACGAGCAGTACTTC.

The CDR3 DNA reads as TGTGCCAGCAGCCGTAGCGGGGAAGAGACCCAGTACTTC. This encodes CASSRSGEETQYF. The V gene is TRBV11-2, the J gene TRBJ2-5, with TRBD2 matching 8 bases. The CDR3 is made up of 13 amino acids. CDR1 is SGHAT and CDR2 is FQNNGV in the germline V gene. The V gene end was trimmed by 5 bases and the J gene end by 3 bases; junction bases not matched to a gene: 2.

The rearrangement links TRBV9 to TRBJ1-3, with TRBD1 as a possible D gene (6 bases). Germline assignment: CDR1 SGDLS and CDR2 YYNGEE. V was shortened by 3 bases and J by 6 bases, with 16 bases between the two germline ends. The CDR3 spans 15 residues. The CDR3 DNA reads TGTGCCAGCAGCGCACCGACAGGAACCTCAAACACCATATATTTT. It codes for CASSAPTGTSNTIYF.

CDR3 sequence (DNA): TGTGCCAGCAGTGGCCCGGGACTAGCGGGGCCCAATGAGCAGTTCTTC. This sequence encodes CASSGPGLAGPNEQFF. The V and J genes are TRBV6-1 and TRBJ2-1; 13 bases line up with TRBD2. There are 16 residues in the CDR3. The germline V gene encodes CDR1 MNHNS and CDR2 SASEGT. The J segment lost 6 bases and the V segment lost 4 bases, leaving 6 bases of the junction unmatched.

This rearrangement joins TRBV5-6 to TRBJ1-1; 8 nucleotides line up with TRBD1. Germline CDR1 SGHDT, CDR2 YYEEEE. The CDR3 has 14 amino acids. Losses at the gene ends were 4 bases for V and 4 bases for J; bases not matched to a gene: 6. The CDR3 is CASSVRGLGTEAFF. The CDR3 DNA is TGTGCCAGCAGCGTCAGGGGGCTCGGCACTGAAGCTTTCTTT.

The genes are TRBV30 and TRBJ2-1; maybe TRBD2 (5 bases). V was clipped by 1 base and J by 10 bases, with 8 bases between them. Germline V gives CDR1 GTSNPN, CDR2 SVGIG (reference sequence). This CDR3 is 11 amino acids long. The CDR3 loop is CAWSDPGEQFF. The CDR3 region has the DNA TGTGCCTGGAGTGACCCGGGGGAGCAGTTCTTC.

The genes are TRBV3-1 (or the pseudogene TRBV3-2) and TRBJ1-2; the D is unclear. CDR1 and CDR2 from the germline V gene are LGHDT and YNNKEL (reference sequence). Trimming took off 0 bases at V and 6 bases at J, with 8 bases between the two ends. This CDR3 region has 13 residues. CDR3 bases: TGTGCCAGCAGCCAAGAGACGGGAAATGGCTACACCTTC. It translates to CASSQETGNGYTF.

The rearrangement links TRBV27 to TRBJ2-7, with 11 nucleotides matching TRBD1. V lost 5 bases to trimming and J lost 7 bases; unmatched junction nucleotides: 7. CDR1 is MNHEY and CDR2 is SMNVEV in the germline V gene (reference sequence). This CDR3 spans 14 amino acids. CDR3 protein: CASSDPGQGGEQYF. DNA of the CDR3: TGTGCCAGCAGTGACCCGGGACAGGGGGGAGAGCAGTACTTC.

The chain is built from TRBV4-1 and TRBJ1-1, with D unclear. The V and J ends lost 0 bases and 6 bases respectively, with 14 bases between them. Germline lookup yields CDR1 MGHRA and CDR2 YSYEKL. The CDR3 runs 15 residues. The CDR3 coding sequence is TGCGCCAGCAGCCAAGATCTCAGAGGGCACTCTGAAGCTTTCTTT. Residues: CASSQDLRGHSEAFF.

This clone came up a few times. The rearrangement links TRBV6-1 to TRBJ2-3; no definite D call. V lost 4 bases to trimming and J lost 5 bases, with 19 bases between them. CDR3 size: 16 residues. CDR1 is MNHNS, CDR2 SASEGT, per germline. The CDR3 sequence: CASSGLTNSQKDTQYF. Written as DNA, the CDR3 is TGTGCCAGCAGTGGCTTAACGAACTCTCAAAAAGATACGCAGTATTTT.

This clone was seen only once. J is TRBJ1-1 and V is TRBV6-6, with 7 bases identical to TRBD1. This CDR3 contains 16 residues. V lost 6 bases, J lost 4 bases, and 14 bases stayed unmatched. Germline loops: CDR1 MNHNY, CDR2 SVGAGI (reference sequence). CDR3 protein: CASRIMNRGSGTEAFF. CDR3 bases: TGTGCCAGCAGAATAATGAACAGGGGTTCGGGCACTGAAGCTTTCTTT.

The chain is built from TRBV7-9 and TRBJ1-6; TRBD1 matches 7 bases. The trim removed 1 base at V and 5 bases at J, leaving 2 bases unmatched. Germline assignment: CDR1 SEHNR and CDR2 FQNEAQ (reference sequence). This CDR3 has 15 amino acids. The CDR3 DNA is TGTGCCAGCAGCTTAGAGGGACAGAATAATTCACCCCTCCACTTT. It is translated as CASSLEGQNNSPLHF. Together with reference TRBV7-9 and TRBJ1-6, the CDR3 gives the full variable domain: DTGVSQNPRHKITKRGQNVTFRCDPISEHNRLYWYRQTLGQGPEFLTYFQNEAQLEKSRLLSDRFSAERPKGSFSTLEIQRTEQGDSAMYLCASSLEGQNNSPLHFGNGTRLTVT.

The chain employs TRBV7-2 and TRBJ2-7; 9 nucleotides align to TRBD2. The CDR3 is 14 residues long. Germline trimming cut 5 bases from V and 6 bases from J; bases unmatched to any gene: 8. Germline lookup yields CDR1 SGHTA and CDR2 FQGNSA. CDR3 protein: CASSPRLAAFEQYF. In nucleotides, the CDR3 is TGTGCCAGCAGCCCCAGACTAGCGGCATTCGAGCAGTACTTC.

The V and J genes are TRBV19 and TRBJ1-1; TRBD1 agrees at 8 bases. The V and J ends lost 6 bases and 5 bases, in that order; junction bases with no gene match: 8. The CDR3 extends over 14 amino acids. The germline CDR1 and CDR2 sequences are LNHDA and SQIVND (reference sequence). CDR3 coding DNA: TGTGCCAGTAGGCCTGACAGGGGTAGGACTGAAGCTTTCTTT. Protein product: CASRPDRGRTEAFF.

This rearrangement joins TRBV7-3 to TRBJ2-6; unclear D gene. CDR3 length: 16 residues. Germline V gene sequence: CDR1 SGHTA, CDR2 FQGTGA. V gave up 2 bases and J gave up 1 base, with 9 bases separating them. CDR3 in DNA: TGTGCCAGCAGCTTATCCGGCAGGTCTGGGGCCAACGTCCTGACTTTC. Amino acid sequence: CASSLSGRSGANVLTF.